This is a list of T cell receptor beta chains from one sample in a study of T cells in Graves' hyperthyroidism and ophthalmopathy. MiXCR, applied by TCRdb to the multiplex PCR reads, yields one record per CDR3 protein. Of fewer than 650,000 distinct CDR3 sequences listed, 14% are singletons. Sequenced material: blood. These receptors originate from a woman aged 18-35 years with Graves' ophthalmopathy. Each CDR3 is given with its conserved first and last residue. Fields, in order: clone size, J gene, D gene, V gene, CDR3 DNA, CDR3 protein. D genes are given only for firm matches. Size tells how often a clone was seen (once, few, many) or the class of an expanded clone, and some rows leave it out.

size: few
J: TRBJ1-6
D: TRBD1
V: TRBV30
DNA: TGTGCCGGAAACCCACGACTACAGGGGACCAATTCACCCCTCCACTTT
CDR3: CAGNPRLQGTNSPLHF

size: many
J: TRBJ2-7
D: -
V: TRBV6-1
DNA: TGTGCCAGCACTCCCTTAGGGGGCGGGAGTTTGGGAGAGCAGTACTTC
CDR3: CASTPLGGGSLGEQYF

size: -
J: TRBJ2-1
D: TRBD2
V: TRBV7-3
DNA: TGTGCCAGCAGCTTAATGGGGGGGGGACTAGCTTCGGGTGAGCAGTTCTTC
CDR3: CASSLMGGGLASGEQFF

size: many
J: TRBJ2-7
D: -
V: TRBV7-8
DNA: TGTGCCAGCAGCGGTCGGGGTGGTTGGGACGGTACCTACGAGCAGTACTTC
CDR3: CASSGRGGWDGTYEQYF

size: -
J: TRBJ2-1
D: TRBD2
V: TRBV6-6
DNA: TGTGCCAGCAGTTACGAACTAGCGGGAGGGCAGGGAGAGCAGTTCTTC
CDR3: CASSYELAGGQGEQFF

size: many
J: TRBJ2-2
D: -
V: TRBV5-5
DNA: TGTGCCAGCAGCTTAACGTTAGGGACTGAGACTAACACCGGGGAGCTGTTTTTT
CDR3: CASSLTLGTETNTGELFF

size: -
J: TRBJ1-2
D: TRBD1
V: TRBV2
DNA: TGTGCCGGCAGCTTACAGGGGGCTAACTATGGCTACACCTTC
CDR3: CAGSLQGANYGYTF

size: few
J: TRBJ2-7
D: -
V: TRBV4-3
DNA: TGCGCCAGCAGCCAAGCCGGGGCGGGGGGCAGGGGGAGCTCCTACGAGCAGTACTTC
CDR3: CASSQAGAGGRGSSYEQYF

size: many
J: TRBJ2-7
D: TRBD1
V: TRBV18
DNA: TGTGCCAGCTCGCGGAACCGGGACAGGGGAGGCGAGCAGTACTTC
CDR3: CASSRNRDRGGEQYF

size: many
J: TRBJ2-3
D: -
V: TRBV12-3/TRBV12-4
DNA: TGTGCCAGCAGGTCCGAATATGACACAGATACGCAGTATTTT
CDR3: CASRSEYDTDTQYF

size: many
J: TRBJ2-5
D: TRBD2
V: TRBV9
DNA: TGTGCCAGCAGCTTCGGACTAGTAGAGGAGACCCAGTACTTC
CDR3: CASSFGLVEETQYF

size: -
J: TRBJ1-3
D: TRBD1
V: TRBV15
DNA: TGTGCCACCAGCACGTCGGGACAGCCCTTCTCTGGAAACACCATATATTTT
CDR3: CATSTSGQPFSGNTIYF

size: -
J: TRBJ1-5
D: -
V: TRBV2
DNA: TGTGCCAGCAACTCCGGGGATCAGCCCCAGCATTTT
CDR3: CASNSGDQPQHF

size: few
J: TRBJ2-1
D: TRBD2
V: TRBV4-1
DNA: TGCGCCAGCAGCCCCCGGACTAGCGGTGGGGGACTCTACAATGAGCAGTTCTTC
CDR3: CASSPRTSGGGLYNEQFF

size: many
J: TRBJ2-7
D: -
V: TRBV11-3
DNA: TGTGCCAGCAGCTTAGATTTCGGGGACTACGAGCAGTACTTC
CDR3: CASSLDFGDYEQYF

size: few
J: TRBJ1-4
D: -
V: TRBV7-9
DNA: TGTGCCAGCAGTTTGCAGCCGGGAAGAGAGACAGAGAATGAAAAACTGTTTTTT
CDR3: CASSLQPGRETENEKLFF

size: -
J: TRBJ2-7
D: -
V: TRBV4-2
DNA: TGTGCCAGCAGCCGAGAATGGCGGGACGGCTACGAGCAGTACTTC
CDR3: CASSREWRDGYEQYF

size: once
J: TRBJ1-5
D: TRBD1
V: TRBV28
DNA: TGTGCCAGCAGTATATTAGGGACAGGGGATCAGCCCCAGCATTTT
CDR3: CASSILGTGDQPQHF

size: -
J: TRBJ1-2
D: -
V: TRBV27
DNA: TGTGCCAGCAGTTTATTACCAAACAACGACAGGCTCTATGGCTACACCTTC
CDR3: CASSLLPNNDRLYGYTF

size: few
J: TRBJ2-2
D: -
V: TRBV5-5
DNA: TGTGCCAGCACCCCAAGGACAGCGAACACCGGGGAGCTGTTTTTT
CDR3: CASTPRTANTGELFF

size: few
J: TRBJ2-5
D: -
V: TRBV7-9
DNA: TGTGCCAGCAGCTCCACAGAAAAAGAGACCCAGTACTTC
CDR3: CASSSTEKETQYF

size: -
J: TRBJ2-7
D: -
V: TRBV7-9
DNA: TGTGCCAGCAGCTTAGATCTTTCGGCCCACTCCTACGAGCAGTACTTC
CDR3: CASSLDLSAHSYEQYF

size: many
J: TRBJ1-1
D: TRBD1
V: TRBV30
DNA: TGTGCCCTCATGGGGCAGGGGGGAGTGAACACTGAAGCTTTCTTT
CDR3: CALMGQGGVNTEAFF

size: -
J: TRBJ2-1
D: TRBD1
V: TRBV11-3
DNA: TGTGCCAGCAGCTTAAGGGGGCAGGGGGTGTATAATGAGCAGTTCTTC
CDR3: CASSLRGQGVYNEQFF

size: many
J: TRBJ1-4
D: TRBD1
V: TRBV12-3/TRBV12-4
DNA: TGTGCCAGCAGTCTCGCAGGGGGGGCGGGTGAAAAACTGTTTTTT
CDR3: CASSLAGGAGEKLFF

size: many
J: TRBJ2-7
D: TRBD1
V: TRBV11-2
DNA: TGTGCCAGCAGCCTACACCAGGGGGCGGAGTACGAGCAGTACTTC
CDR3: CASSLHQGAEYEQYF

size: -
J: TRBJ2-1
D: TRBD2
V: TRBV28
DNA: TGTGCCAGCAGTTCAGTAGCGGGGCGGATTGTCTCCTACAATGAGCAGTTCTTC
CDR3: CASSSVAGRIVSYNEQFF

size: many
J: TRBJ2-5
D: -
V: TRBV2
DNA: TGTGCCAGCATCTTGGGAATCCTCAAAGAGACCCAGTACTTC
CDR3: CASILGILKETQYF

size: -
J: TRBJ2-7
D: -
V: TRBV20-1
DNA: TGCAGTGCTAGAGATCCAGGGGCGTCCTACGAGCAGTACTTC
CDR3: CSARDPGASYEQYF

size: few
J: TRBJ2-1
D: -
V: TRBV25-1
DNA: TGTGCCAGCAGTGAACCGGGCCCATACAATGAGCAGTTCTTC
CDR3: CASSEPGPYNEQFF

size: many
J: TRBJ2-7
D: -
V: TRBV6-1
DNA: TGTGCCAGCAGGATGACGGGTACCTACGAGCAGTACTTC
CDR3: CASRMTGTYEQYF

size: -
J: TRBJ2-7
D: -
V: TRBV20-1
DNA: TGCAGTGTCCCCGACAGCGTATACTCCTACGAGCAGTACTTC
CDR3: CSVPDSVYSYEQYF

size: few
J: TRBJ1-4
D: TRBD1
V: TRBV2
DNA: TGTGCCAGCAGTACCCAGGGGGCGGGGAATGAAAAACTGTTTTTT
CDR3: CASSTQGAGNEKLFF

size: many
J: TRBJ2-5
D: TRBD2
V: TRBV11-3
DNA: TGTGCCAGCAGCCCCGGGACTAGCGGGGCACAAGAGACCCAGTACTTC
CDR3: CASSPGTSGAQETQYF

size: few
J: TRBJ2-3
D: TRBD1
V: TRBV15
DNA: TGTGCCACCAGCACCGGACAGGGTGGGGACACGCAGTATTTT
CDR3: CATSTGQGGDTQYF

size: few
J: TRBJ2-1
D: -
V: TRBV4-1
DNA: TGCGCCAGCAGCCAATCAACCTTGGCGGGCGATGAGCAGTTCTTC
CDR3: CASSQSTLAGDEQFF

size: many
J: TRBJ2-7
D: TRBD1
V: TRBV28
DNA: TGTGCCAGCAGCCTCGGGACAGGTCCCCGCGAGCAGTACTTC
CDR3: CASSLGTGPREQYF

size: many
J: TRBJ1-1
D: -
V: TRBV7-9
DNA: TGTGCCAGCAGCTACTACAGGGCCTGGGGCACTGAAGCTTTCTTT
CDR3: CASSYYRAWGTEAFF

size: -
J: TRBJ2-1
D: -
V: TRBV20-1
DNA: TGCAGTGCTCCTGAGAGGGGCGAAGAAACCTACAATGAGCAGTTCTTC
CDR3: CSAPERGEETYNEQFF

size: -
J: TRBJ1-5
D: -
V: TRBV19
DNA: TGTGCCAGTAGTGAGAGGACAGCTTTCAATCAGCCCCAGCATTTT
CDR3: CASSERTAFNQPQHF

size: many
J: TRBJ2-7
D: -
V: TRBV2
DNA: TGTGCCAGCAGTGATCAGGGCGAATACGAGCAGTACTTC
CDR3: CASSDQGEYEQYF

size: many
J: TRBJ2-4
D: TRBD2
V: TRBV12-3/TRBV12-4
DNA: TGTGCCAGCAGTTTTCGTCCCGGGGGGAACATTCAGTACTTC
CDR3: CASSFRPGGNIQYF

size: many
J: TRBJ2-1
D: TRBD2
V: TRBV27
DNA: TGTGCCAGCCCGAGGCTAGCGGGACCTGAGCAGTTCTTC
CDR3: CASPRLAGPEQFF

size: few
J: TRBJ2-1
D: TRBD1
V: TRBV9
DNA: TGTGCCAGCAGCTCCAACAGGGGTAAGAATGAGCAGTTCTTC
CDR3: CASSSNRGKNEQFF

size: many
J: TRBJ2-3
D: -
V: TRBV5-1
DNA: TGCGCCAGCAGCTTGAACGTGGGAGGCACAGATACGCAGTATTTT
CDR3: CASSLNVGGTDTQYF

size: few
J: TRBJ1-4
D: -
V: TRBV4-1
DNA: TGCGCCAGCAGCCACCTACAACCGCCCCAAAATGAAAAACTGTTTTTT
CDR3: CASSHLQPPQNEKLFF

size: few
J: TRBJ2-7
D: TRBD1
V: TRBV29-1
DNA: TGCAGCGTACGGGACAGGGCCACCTACGAGCAGTACTTC
CDR3: CSVRDRATYEQYF

size: many
J: TRBJ1-2
D: -
V: TRBV28
DNA: TGTGCCAGCAGTCAACCTAAGGGCTACACCTTC
CDR3: CASSQPKGYTF

size: many
J: TRBJ2-3
D: TRBD2
V: TRBV9
DNA: TGTGCCAGCAGCTTACGAGCGGGACTCACAGATACGCAGTATTTT
CDR3: CASSLRAGLTDTQYF

size: many
J: TRBJ1-1
D: -
V: TRBV11-3
DNA: TGTGCCAGCAGCTTACCGGGGACGAACACTGAAGCTTTCTTT
CDR3: CASSLPGTNTEAFF

size: many
J: TRBJ2-5
D: TRBD2
V: TRBV7-8
DNA: TGTGCCAGCAGCTTAGTGACTAGCGGGAGTAGAGTAGCAGAGACCCAGTACTTC
CDR3: CASSLVTSGSRVAETQYF

size: many
J: TRBJ1-4
D: -
V: TRBV7-3
DNA: TGTGCCAGCAGCTCCTCCGGTGGGGCCGAAAAACTGTTTTTT
CDR3: CASSSSGGAEKLFF

size: many
J: TRBJ1-6
D: -
V: TRBV20-1
DNA: TGCAGTGCTAGAGAGGGGAGATCAGATAATTCACCCCTCCACTTT
CDR3: CSAREGRSDNSPLHF

size: -
J: TRBJ2-4
D: TRBD1
V: TRBV11-3
DNA: TGTGCCAGCAGCTTAGATTCCGAGGGGGCCGAAAACATTCAGTACTTC
CDR3: CASSLDSEGAENIQYF

size: many
J: TRBJ1-1
D: -
V: TRBV30
DNA: TGTGCCTGGAGTCGGGGAACTGAAGCTTTCTTT
CDR3: CAWSRGTEAFF

size: few
J: TRBJ2-3
D: -
V: TRBV6-1
DNA: TGTGCCAGCTGTGGGCAGGGCTGGCCCCATACGCAGTATTTT
CDR3: CASCGQGWPHTQYF

size: many
J: TRBJ2-3
D: -
V: TRBV6-2/TRBV6-3
DNA: TGTGCCAGCAGTTCCGGGGATTCCAGCACAGATACGCAGTATTTT
CDR3: CASSSGDSSTDTQYF

size: few
J: TRBJ2-2
D: TRBD1
V: TRBV5-4
DNA: TGTGCCAGCAGCGGGACAGGGAGGAACACCGGGGAGCTGTTTTTT
CDR3: CASSGTGRNTGELFF

size: few
J: TRBJ2-7
D: TRBD2
V: TRBV4-2
DNA: TGTGCCATCTCTAGCGGGTACGAGCAGTACTTC
CDR3: CAISSGYEQYF

size: -
J: TRBJ1-4
D: TRBD1
V: TRBV4-1
DNA: TGCGCCAGCAGCCAAGAAGGGACAGGGGGAAAACTGTTTTTT
CDR3: CASSQEGTGGKLFF